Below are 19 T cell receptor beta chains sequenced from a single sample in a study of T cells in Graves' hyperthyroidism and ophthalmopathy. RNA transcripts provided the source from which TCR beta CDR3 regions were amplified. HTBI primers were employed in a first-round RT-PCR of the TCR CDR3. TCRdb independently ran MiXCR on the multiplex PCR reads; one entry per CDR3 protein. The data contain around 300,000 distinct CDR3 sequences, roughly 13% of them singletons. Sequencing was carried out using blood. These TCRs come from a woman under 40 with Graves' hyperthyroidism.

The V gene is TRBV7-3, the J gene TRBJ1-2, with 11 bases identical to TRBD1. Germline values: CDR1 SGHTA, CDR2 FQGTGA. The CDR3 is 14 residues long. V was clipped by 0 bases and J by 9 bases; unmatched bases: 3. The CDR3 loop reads CASSLTGTGGSYTF. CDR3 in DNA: TGTGCCAGCAGCTTAACCGGGACAGGGGGTAGCTACACCTTC.

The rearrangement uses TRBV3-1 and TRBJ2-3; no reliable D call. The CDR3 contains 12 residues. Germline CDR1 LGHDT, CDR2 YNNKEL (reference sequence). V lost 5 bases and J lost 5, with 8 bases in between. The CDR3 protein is CASSTIGDTQYF. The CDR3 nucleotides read TGTGCCAGCAGCACAATCGGAGATACGCAGTATTTT.

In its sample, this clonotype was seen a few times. CDR3 sequence: CASSPPGITDTQYF. CDR3 sequence (DNA): TGTGCCAGCAGTCCCCCAGGTATCACAGATACGCAGTATTTT. The chain employs TRBV12-3 or TRBV12-4 and TRBJ2-3, with D uncertain. V was clipped by 5 bases and J by 2 bases, with 11 bases between them. This CDR3 comprises 14 residues.

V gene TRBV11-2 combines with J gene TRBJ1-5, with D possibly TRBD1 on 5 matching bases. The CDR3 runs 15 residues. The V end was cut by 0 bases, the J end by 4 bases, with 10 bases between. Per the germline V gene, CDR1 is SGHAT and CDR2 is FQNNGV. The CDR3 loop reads CASSLDGARNQPQHF. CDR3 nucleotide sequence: TGTGCCAGCAGCTTAGATGGGGCCAGGAATCAGCCCCAGCATTTT.

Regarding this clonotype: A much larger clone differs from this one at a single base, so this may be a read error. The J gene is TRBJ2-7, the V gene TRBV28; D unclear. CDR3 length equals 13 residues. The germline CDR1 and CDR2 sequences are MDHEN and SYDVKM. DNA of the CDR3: TGTGGCAGCAGTCCCATCGGCTTGATCGAGCAGTACTTC. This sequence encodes CGSSPIGLIEQYF.

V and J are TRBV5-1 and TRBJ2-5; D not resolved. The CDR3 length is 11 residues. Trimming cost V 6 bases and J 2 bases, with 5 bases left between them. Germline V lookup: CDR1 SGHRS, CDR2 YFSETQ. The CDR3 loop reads CASTAQETQYF. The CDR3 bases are TGCGCCAGCACGGCTCAAGAGACCCAGTACTTC. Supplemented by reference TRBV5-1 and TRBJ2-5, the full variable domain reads KAGVTQTPRYLIKTRGQQVTLSCSPISGHRSVSWYQQTPGQGLQFLFEYFSETQRNKGNFPGRFSGRQFSNSRSEMNVSTLELGDSALYLCASTAQETQYFGPGTRLLVL.

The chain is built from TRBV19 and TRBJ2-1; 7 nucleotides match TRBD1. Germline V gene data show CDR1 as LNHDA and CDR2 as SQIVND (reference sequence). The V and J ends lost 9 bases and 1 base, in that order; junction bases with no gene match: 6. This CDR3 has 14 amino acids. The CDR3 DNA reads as TGTGCCAGCCAGGACAGGTTTTCCTACAATGAGCAGTTCTTC. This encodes CASQDRFSYNEQFF.

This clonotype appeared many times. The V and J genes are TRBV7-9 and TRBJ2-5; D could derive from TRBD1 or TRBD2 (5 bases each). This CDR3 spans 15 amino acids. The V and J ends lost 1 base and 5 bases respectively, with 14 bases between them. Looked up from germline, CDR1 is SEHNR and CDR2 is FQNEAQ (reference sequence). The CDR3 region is CASSLDRRQRETQYF. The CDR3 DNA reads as TGTGCCAGCAGCTTAGACAGGAGGCAACGGGAGACCCAGTACTTC.

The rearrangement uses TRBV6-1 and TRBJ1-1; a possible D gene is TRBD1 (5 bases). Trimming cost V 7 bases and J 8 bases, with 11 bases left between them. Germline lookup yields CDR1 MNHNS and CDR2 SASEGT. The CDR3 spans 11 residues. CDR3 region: CASIPGREAFF. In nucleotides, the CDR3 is TGTGCCAGCATCCCAGGGAGAGAAGCTTTCTTT.

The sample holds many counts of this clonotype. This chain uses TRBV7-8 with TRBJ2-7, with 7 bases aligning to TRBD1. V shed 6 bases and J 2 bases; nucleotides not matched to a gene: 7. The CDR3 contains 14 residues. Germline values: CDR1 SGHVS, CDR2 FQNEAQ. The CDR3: CASRRDRVTYEQYF. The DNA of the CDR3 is TGTGCCAGCAGGAGGGACAGAGTTACCTACGAGCAGTACTTC.

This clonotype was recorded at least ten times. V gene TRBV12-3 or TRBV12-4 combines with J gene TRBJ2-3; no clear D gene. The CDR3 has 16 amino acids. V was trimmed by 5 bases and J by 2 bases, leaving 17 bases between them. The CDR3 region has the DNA TGTGCCAGCAGTCCCCCCGCGAGTGCCGACACAGATACGCAGTATTTT. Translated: CASSPPASADTDTQYF.

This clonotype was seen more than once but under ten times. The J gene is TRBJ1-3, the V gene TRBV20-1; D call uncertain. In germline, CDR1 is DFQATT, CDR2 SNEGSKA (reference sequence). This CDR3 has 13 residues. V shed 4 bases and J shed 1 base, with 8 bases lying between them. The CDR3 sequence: CSATEVSGNTIYF. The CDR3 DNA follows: TGCAGTGCTACTGAAGTTTCTGGAAACACCATATATTTT.

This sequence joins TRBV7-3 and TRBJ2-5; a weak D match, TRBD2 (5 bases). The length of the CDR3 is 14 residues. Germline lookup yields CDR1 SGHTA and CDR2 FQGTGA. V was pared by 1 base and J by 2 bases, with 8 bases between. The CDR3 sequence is CASSLSSGQETQYF. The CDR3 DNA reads TGTGCCAGCAGCTTAAGTTCGGGGCAAGAGACCCAGTACTTC.

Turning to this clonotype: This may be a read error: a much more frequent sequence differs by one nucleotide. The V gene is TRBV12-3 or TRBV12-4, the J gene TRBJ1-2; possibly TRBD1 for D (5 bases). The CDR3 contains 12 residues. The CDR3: CASSLLRDGYAF. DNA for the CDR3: TGTGCCAGCAGTCTCCTCAGGGATGGCTACGCCTTC.

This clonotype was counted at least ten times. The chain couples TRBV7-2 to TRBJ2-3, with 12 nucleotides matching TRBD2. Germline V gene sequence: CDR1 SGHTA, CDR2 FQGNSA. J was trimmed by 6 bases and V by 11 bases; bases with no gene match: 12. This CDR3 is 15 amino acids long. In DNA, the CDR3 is TGTGCCTGTCGGAGACTAGCGGGAGAATCGGATACGCAGTATTTT. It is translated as CACRRLAGESDTQYF.

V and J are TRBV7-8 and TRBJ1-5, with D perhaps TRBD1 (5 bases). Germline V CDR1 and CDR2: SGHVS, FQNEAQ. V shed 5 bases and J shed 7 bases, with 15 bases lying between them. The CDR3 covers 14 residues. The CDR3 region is CASSHRGSRQPQHF. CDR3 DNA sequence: TGTGCCAGCAGCCACCGGGGGTCGCGGCAGCCCCAGCATTTT.

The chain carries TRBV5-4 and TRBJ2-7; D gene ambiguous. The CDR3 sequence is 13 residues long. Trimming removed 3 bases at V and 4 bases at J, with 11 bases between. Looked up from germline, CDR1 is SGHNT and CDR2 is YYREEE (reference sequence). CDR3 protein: CASSSTEAYEQYF. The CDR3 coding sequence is TGTGCCAGCAGCTCCACCGAGGCGTACGAGCAGTACTTC. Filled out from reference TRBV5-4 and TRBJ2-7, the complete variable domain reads ETGVTQSPTHLIKTRGQQVTLRCSSQSGHNTVSWYQQALGQGPQFIFQYYREEENGRGNFPPRFSGLQFPNYSSELNVNALELDDSALYLCASSSTEAYEQYFGPGTRLTVT.

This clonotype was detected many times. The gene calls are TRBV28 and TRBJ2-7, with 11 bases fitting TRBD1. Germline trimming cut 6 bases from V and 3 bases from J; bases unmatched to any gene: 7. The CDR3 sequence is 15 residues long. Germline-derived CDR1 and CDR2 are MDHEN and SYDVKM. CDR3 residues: CASSPPGTGGYEQYF. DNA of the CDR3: TGTGCCAGCAGCCCTCCAGGGACAGGGGGCTACGAGCAGTACTTC.

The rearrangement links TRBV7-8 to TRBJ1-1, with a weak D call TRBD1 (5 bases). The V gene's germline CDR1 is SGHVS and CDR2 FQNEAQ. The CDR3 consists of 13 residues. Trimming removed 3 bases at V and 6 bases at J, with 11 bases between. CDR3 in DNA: TGTGCCAGCAGCTTTTTTTGGGGCCCTGAAGCTTTCTTT. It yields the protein CASSFFWGPEAFF. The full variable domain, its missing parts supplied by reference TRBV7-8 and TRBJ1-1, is GAGVSQSPRYKVAKRGQDVALRCDPISGHVSLFWYQQALGQGPEFLTYFQNEAQLDKSGLPSDRFFAERPEGSVSTLKIQRTQQEDSAVYLCASSFFWGPEAFFGQGTRLTVV.